This is a list of T cell receptor beta chains from one sample in a study of T-cell reconstitution after alpha-beta-depleted transplantation in children. TCRdb recomputed calls from the PCR reads with MiXCR, one row per CDR3 protein. This table holds approximately 82,000 distinct CDR3 sequences, roughly a sixth found once. Source: PBMCs, mostly from graft donor cells, taken 180 days after TCRalphabeta/CD19-depleted stem cell transplant. These receptors came from a male patient aged 2 to 9 who had a stem cell transplant for acute lymphoblastic leukemia, so the T cells may come from the graft donor. Both conserved end residues are part of each CDR3. A D gene is named only where the DNA matches it firmly. A clone size is listed for some rows: how often the clone was seen (once, few, many), or a class if it is expanded.

TRBV7-2	TRBJ2-5	few	-	14	TGTGCCAGCACCCTACCGCCGGGGTTGCAGACCCAGTACTTC	CASTLPPGLQTQYF
TRBV20-1	TRBJ1-6	few	-	14	TGCAGTGCTAGAGATCCCGGAGGGAATTCACCCCTCCACTTT	CSARDPGGNSPLHF
TRBV7-9	TRBJ1-5	-	TRBD1	16	TGTGCCAGCAGCTTCGGCAGGGGGCTATGGAGTCAGCCCCAGCATTTT	CASSFGRGLWSQPQHF
TRBV11-3	TRBJ2-5	-	-	13	TGTGCCAGCAGCGCAAGGGGTCAAGAGACCCAGTACTTC	CASSARGQETQYF
TRBV5-8	TRBJ2-4	-	-	12	TGTGCCAGCAGCTTGGTAGGGAACATTCAGTACTTC	CASSLVGNIQYF
TRBV5-6	TRBJ2-2	many	TRBD1	17	TGTGCCAGCAGCTTGGTTTGGCAGGGGGCGCCACCCGGGGAGCTGTTTTTT	CASSLVWQGAPPGELFF
TRBV10-3	TRBJ2-5	many	TRBD1	12	TGTGCCGTCCAGGGGGAAATGGAGACCCAGTACTTC	CAVQGEMETQYF
TRBV13	TRBJ2-2	few	-	17	TGTGCCAGCAGCTTAGAGGGCAGGAGCGCGAACACCGGGGAGCTGTTTTTT	CASSLEGRSANTGELFF
TRBV12-3/TRBV12-4	TRBJ1-2	many	-	12	TGTGCCAGCAGTTTAGAGGGTGGCGGCTACACCTTC	CASSLEGGGYTF
TRBV3-1	TRBJ2-7	many	TRBD2	15	TGTGCCAGCAGCCAAGTGGGCGGGGGTATCTACGAGCAGTACTTC	CASSQVGGGIYEQYF
TRBV27	TRBJ1-2	few	-	15	TGTGCCAGCAGTTTTAAAGGCGCAGGGAACTATGGCTACACCTTC	CASSFKGAGNYGYTF
TRBV20-1	TRBJ1-6	medium-sized	TRBD1	17	TGCAGTGCTAGATCCCCGGGACAGGGGGGAATTCATTCACCCCTCCACTTT	CSARSPGQGGIHSPLHF
TRBV20-1	TRBJ1-1	many	-	13	TGCAGTGCTGGCGACAGGCTAACCACTGAAGCTTTCTTT	CSAGDRLTTEAFF
TRBV20-1	TRBJ2-7	many	TRBD2	14	TGCAGTGCTAGAGAAGCGGGAGGGGACTACGAGCAGTACTTC	CSAREAGGDYEQYF
TRBV25-1	TRBJ1-1	few	-	13	TGTGCCAGCAGTGAATATGGGGACACTGAAGCTTTCTTT	CASSEYGDTEAFF
TRBV24-1	TRBJ2-3	-	-	13	TGTGCCACCAGTGGGGCTCTCACAGATACGCAGTATTTT	CATSGALTDTQYF
TRBV29-1	TRBJ2-1	-	TRBD1	15	TGCAGCGGTGGGGGGACAGGGCAATCCTACAATGAGCAGTTCTTC	CSGGGTGQSYNEQFF
TRBV7-9	TRBJ1-3	few	TRBD1	15	TGTGCCAGCAGCTTCAGGGGGCTAAGTGGAAACACCATATATTTT	CASSFRGLSGNTIYF
TRBV5-1	TRBJ1-2	few	-	16	TGCGCCAGCAGCTTGGCCCGCGACAGAAAAAACTATGGCTACACCTTC	CASSLARDRKNYGYTF
TRBV12-3/TRBV12-4	TRBJ1-5	-	-	15	TGTGCCAGCAGTTTCGGCACCCCGGAAAATCAGCCCCAGCATTTT	CASSFGTPENQPQHF
TRBV12-3/TRBV12-4	TRBJ1-5	-	TRBD1	15	TGTGCCAGCAGTCCTCCTACCCAGGGGGCTCAGCCCCAGCATTTT	CASSPPTQGAQPQHF
TRBV20-1	TRBJ2-4	-	TRBD1	15	TGCAGTGCTAAGACAGGGCCCTTCGCCAAAAACATTCAGTACTTC	CSAKTGPFAKNIQYF
TRBV2	TRBJ1-2	-	-	14	TGTGCCAGCCCTTCCGGGAGCGGAAACTATGGCTACACCTTC	CASPSGSGNYGYTF
TRBV13	TRBJ2-1	few	-	17	TGTGCCAGCAGCCTCAAAGTCCGGGCCCCAGGGAGGAATGAGCAGTTCTTC	CASSLKVRAPGRNEQFF
TRBV7-9	TRBJ2-3	-	TRBD2	16	TGTGCCAGCAGTTTTGCCCCGGGACTAGGATCAGATACGCAGTATTTT	CASSFAPGLGSDTQYF
TRBV18	TRBJ1-1	-	-	13	TGTGCCAGCTCACCACCGTCGAGAACTGAAGCTTTCTTT	CASSPPSRTEAFF
TRBV12-3/TRBV12-4	TRBJ1-2	-	-	12	TGTGCCAGCTCTTTGGGGACGTCAGGCTACACCTTC	CASSLGTSGYTF
TRBV20-1	TRBJ2-2	many	TRBD2	17	TGCAGTGCTAGACACATCACTAGCGGAGATGGGGTCGGGGAGCTGTTTTTT	CSARHITSGDGVGELFF
TRBV4-3	TRBJ2-2	few	TRBD2	16	TGCGCCAGCAGCCAAGAAGAGCGGGGCGGGAGCGGGGAGCTGTTTTTT	CASSQEERGGSGELFF
TRBV7-2	TRBJ1-5	-	-	17	TGTGCCAGCAGCTTAGGAGGCAGGGGATATAGCGATCAGCCCCAGCATTTT	CASSLGGRGYSDQPQHF
TRBV12-3/TRBV12-4	TRBJ1-2	few	-	16	TGTGCCAGCAGCCCGTCGAGACTCCCAGCTAACTATGGCTACACCTTC	CASSPSRLPANYGYTF
TRBV10-3	TRBJ1-2	-	-	14	TGTGCCATCAATGAGTCCCCAGGGGTCTATGGCTACACCTTC	CAINESPGVYGYTF
TRBV6-2/TRBV6-3	TRBJ2-7	once	-	10	TGTGCCAGCGGGGACTACGAGCAGTACTTC	CASGDYEQYF
TRBV7-9	TRBJ1-3	-	-	13	TGTGCCAGCAGCGTCGCACCAAGAAACACCATATATTTT	CASSVAPRNTIYF
TRBV20-1	TRBJ2-7	few	-	14	TGCAGTGCTAGAGGCCGCTCTGATACCTACGAGCAGTACTTC	CSARGRSDTYEQYF
TRBV20-1	TRBJ2-3	few	-	11	TGCAGTGCCCCGCGCACAGATACGCAGTATTTT	CSAPRTDTQYF
TRBV29-1	TRBJ2-1	few	-	12	TGCAGGGCAGAAATGCTCTACAATGAGCAGTTCTTC	CRAEMLYNEQFF